The TCR beta chain described here comes from a study of cytomegalovirus exposure and HLA in healthy donors. The study, taken as a whole, reports: Rarity held for most TCR sequences, but there were some public TCRs that occurred in many donors. A later analysis linked 16,951 TCR beta sequences to HLA alleles at 0.05 false discovery rate.

PCR was performed using 60 Vbeta and 13 Jbeta primers. Here immunoSEQ multiplex PCR was the method, and the copy in TCRdb shows in-frame clones only, minus some. The sample has 160,000 or so clones, around 76% seen once. As regards this clone: Its matching antigen is unknown.

This TCR was recovered from a man in his sixties in good health and CMV-seronegative. Sequenced sample: PBMCs.

The CDR3 DNA follows: TGTGCCAGCAGCCCCACCTTTGTGGGAGTAGACCAAGAGACCCAGTACTTC. Translated: CASSPTFVGVDQETQYF. The chain joins TRBV7-2 to TRBJ2-5; possible D gene TRBD2, 5 bases. This CDR3 has 17 residues. V was shortened by 5 bases and J by 0 bases, with 19 bases between the two germline ends. Germline V gene sequence: CDR1 SGHTA, CDR2 FQGNSA.